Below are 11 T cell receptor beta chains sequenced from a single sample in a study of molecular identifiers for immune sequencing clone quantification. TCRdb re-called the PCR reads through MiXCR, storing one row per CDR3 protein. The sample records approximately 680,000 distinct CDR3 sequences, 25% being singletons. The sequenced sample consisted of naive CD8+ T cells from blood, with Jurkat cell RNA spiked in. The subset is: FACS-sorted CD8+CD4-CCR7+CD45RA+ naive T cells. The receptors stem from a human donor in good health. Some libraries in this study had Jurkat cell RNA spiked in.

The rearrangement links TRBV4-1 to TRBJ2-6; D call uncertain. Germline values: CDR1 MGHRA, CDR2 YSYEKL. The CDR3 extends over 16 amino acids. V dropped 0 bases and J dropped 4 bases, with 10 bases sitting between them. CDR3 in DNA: TGCGCCAGCAGCCAAGACTTTCAGTACGGGGCCAACGTCCTGACTTTC. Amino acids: CASSQDFQYGANVLTF.

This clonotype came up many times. The DNA of the CDR3 is TGTGCCACCAGCCCGGTCTCGCTGAGAACAGATACGCAGTATTTT. This encodes CATSPVSLRTDTQYF. The chain is built from TRBV15 and TRBJ2-3; D not resolved. CDR3 length: 15 residues. The V end lost 5 bases, the J end lost 3 bases, and 15 bases lay between the germline ends. Germline-derived CDR1 and CDR2 are LNHNV and YYDKDF (reference sequence).

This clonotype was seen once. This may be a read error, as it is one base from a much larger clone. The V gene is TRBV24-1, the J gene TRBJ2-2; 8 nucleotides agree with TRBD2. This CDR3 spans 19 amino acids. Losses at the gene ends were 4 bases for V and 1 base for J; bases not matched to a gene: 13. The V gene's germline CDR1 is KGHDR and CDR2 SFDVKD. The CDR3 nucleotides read TGTGCCACCAGTGACCGCCGACTAGCGTCGCGACTGAACACCGGGGAGCTGTTTTTT. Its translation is CATSDRRLASRLNTGELFF.

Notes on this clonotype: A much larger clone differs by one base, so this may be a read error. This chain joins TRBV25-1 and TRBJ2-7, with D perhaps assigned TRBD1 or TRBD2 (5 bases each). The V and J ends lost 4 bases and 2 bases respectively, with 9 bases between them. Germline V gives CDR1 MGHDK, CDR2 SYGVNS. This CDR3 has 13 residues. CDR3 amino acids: CASSAGSPYEQYF. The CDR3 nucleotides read TGTGCCAGCAGTGCAGGGAGCCCCTACGAGCAGTACTTC.

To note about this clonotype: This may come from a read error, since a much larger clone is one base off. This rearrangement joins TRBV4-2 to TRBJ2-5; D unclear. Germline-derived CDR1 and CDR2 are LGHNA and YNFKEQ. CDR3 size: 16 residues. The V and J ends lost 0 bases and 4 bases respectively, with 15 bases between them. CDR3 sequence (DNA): TGTGCCAGCAGCCAAGACTGGGCCGAGGTTGGAGAGACCCAGTACTTC. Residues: CASSQDWAEVGETQYF.

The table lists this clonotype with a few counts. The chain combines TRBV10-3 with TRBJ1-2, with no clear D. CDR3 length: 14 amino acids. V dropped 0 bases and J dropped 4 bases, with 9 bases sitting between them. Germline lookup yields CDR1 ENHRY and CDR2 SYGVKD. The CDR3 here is CAISESPVSYGYTF. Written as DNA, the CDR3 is TGTGCCATCAGTGAGTCCCCGGTTTCCTATGGCTACACCTTC.

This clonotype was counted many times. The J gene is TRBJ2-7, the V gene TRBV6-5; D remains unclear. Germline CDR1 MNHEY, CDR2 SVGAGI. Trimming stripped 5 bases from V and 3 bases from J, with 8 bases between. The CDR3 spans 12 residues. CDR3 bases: TGTGCCAGCAGTCCTAACTACTACGAGCAGTACTTC. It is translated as CASSPNYYEQYF.

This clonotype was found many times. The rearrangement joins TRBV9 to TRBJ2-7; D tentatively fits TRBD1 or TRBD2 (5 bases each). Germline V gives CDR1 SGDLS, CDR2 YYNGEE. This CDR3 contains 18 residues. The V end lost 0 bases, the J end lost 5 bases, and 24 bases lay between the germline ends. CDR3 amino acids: CASSVGGAPTGLIHEQYF. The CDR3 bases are TGTGCCAGCAGCGTAGGAGGGGCCCCCACCGGCCTGATCCACGAGCAGTACTTC.

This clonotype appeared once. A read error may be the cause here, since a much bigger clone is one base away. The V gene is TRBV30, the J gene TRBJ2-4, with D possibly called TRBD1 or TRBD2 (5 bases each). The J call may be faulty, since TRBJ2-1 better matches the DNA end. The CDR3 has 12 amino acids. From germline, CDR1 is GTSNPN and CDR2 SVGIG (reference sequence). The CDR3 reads CAWSGAKNIQFF. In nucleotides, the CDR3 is TGTGCCTGGTCCGGGGCCAAAAACATTCAGTTCTTC.

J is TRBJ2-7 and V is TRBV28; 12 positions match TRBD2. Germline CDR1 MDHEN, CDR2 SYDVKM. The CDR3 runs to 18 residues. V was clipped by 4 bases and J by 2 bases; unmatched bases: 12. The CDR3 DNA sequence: TGTGCCAGCAGTTCCCCACGGACTAGCGGGGTGGGGACCTACGAGCAGTACTTC. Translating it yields CASSSPRTSGVGTYEQYF.

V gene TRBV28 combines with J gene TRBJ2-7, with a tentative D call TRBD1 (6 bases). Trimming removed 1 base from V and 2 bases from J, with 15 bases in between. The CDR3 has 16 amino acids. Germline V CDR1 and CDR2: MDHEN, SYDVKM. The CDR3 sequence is CASSLSRDTLTYEQYF. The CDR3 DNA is TGTGCCAGCAGTTTATCCCGGGACACCTTAACCTACGAGCAGTACTTC. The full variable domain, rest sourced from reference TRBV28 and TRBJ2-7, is DVKVTQSSRYLVKRTGEKVFLECVQDMDHENMFWYRQDPGLGLRLIYFSYDVKMKEKGDIPEGYSVSREKKERFSLILESASTNQTSMYLCASSLSRDTLTYEQYFGPGTRLTVT.